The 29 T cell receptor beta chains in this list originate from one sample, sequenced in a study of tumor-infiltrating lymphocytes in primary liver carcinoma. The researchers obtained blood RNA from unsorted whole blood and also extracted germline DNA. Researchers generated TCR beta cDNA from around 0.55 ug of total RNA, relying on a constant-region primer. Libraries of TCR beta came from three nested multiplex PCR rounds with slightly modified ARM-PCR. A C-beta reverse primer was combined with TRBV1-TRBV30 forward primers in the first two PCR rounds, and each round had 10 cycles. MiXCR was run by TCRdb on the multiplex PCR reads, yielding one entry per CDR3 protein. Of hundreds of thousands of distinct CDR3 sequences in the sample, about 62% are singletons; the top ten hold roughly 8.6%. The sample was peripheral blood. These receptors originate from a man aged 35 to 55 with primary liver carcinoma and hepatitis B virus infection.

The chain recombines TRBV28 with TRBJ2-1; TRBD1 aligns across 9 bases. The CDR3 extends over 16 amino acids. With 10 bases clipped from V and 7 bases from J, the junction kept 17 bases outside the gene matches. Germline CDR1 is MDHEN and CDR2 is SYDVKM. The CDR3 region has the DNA TGTGCCAACAGAATCCCGGGGACAGGGAGAGAGAATGAGCAGTTCTTC. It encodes CANRIPGTGRENEQFF.

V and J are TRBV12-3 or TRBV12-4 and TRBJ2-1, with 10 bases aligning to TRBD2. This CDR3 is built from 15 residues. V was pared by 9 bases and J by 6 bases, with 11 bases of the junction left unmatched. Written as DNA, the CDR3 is TGTGCCAGAACCGAGGGACTAGCGAATTGCAATGAGCAGTTCTTC. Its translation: CARTEGLANCNEQFF.

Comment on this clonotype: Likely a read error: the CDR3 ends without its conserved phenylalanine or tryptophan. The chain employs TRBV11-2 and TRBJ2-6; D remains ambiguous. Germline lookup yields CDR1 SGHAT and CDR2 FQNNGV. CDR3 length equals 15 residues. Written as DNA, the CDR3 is TGTGCGAGCAGCAAAGCCTTCTCTGGGGCCAACGTCCTGACTTCC. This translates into CASSKAFSGANVLTS.

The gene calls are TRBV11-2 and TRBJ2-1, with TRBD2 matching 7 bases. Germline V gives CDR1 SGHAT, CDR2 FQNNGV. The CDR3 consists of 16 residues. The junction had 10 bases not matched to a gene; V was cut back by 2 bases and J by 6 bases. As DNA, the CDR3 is TGTGCCAGCAGCTTATCGGCTGGGGGGGGGGTCAATGAGCAGTTCTTC. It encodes CASSLSAGGGVNEQFF.

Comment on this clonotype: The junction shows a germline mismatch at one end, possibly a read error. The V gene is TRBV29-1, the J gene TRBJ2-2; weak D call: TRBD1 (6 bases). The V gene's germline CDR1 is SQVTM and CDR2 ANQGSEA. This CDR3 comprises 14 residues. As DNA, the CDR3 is TGCAGCGGTGCGACAGGCAATGGCACCGGGGAGCCGCTTTTT. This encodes CSGATGNGTGEPLF.

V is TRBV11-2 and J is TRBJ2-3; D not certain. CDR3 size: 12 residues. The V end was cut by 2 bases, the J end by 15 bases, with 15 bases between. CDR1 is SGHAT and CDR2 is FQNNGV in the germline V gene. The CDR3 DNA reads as TGTGCCAGCAGCTTATGGTCAGATACCCACTATTTT. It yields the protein CASSLWSDTHYF.

The CDR3 region is CASTASGSTDTQYF. CDR3 nucleotide sequence: TGTGCCAGCACGGCTAGCGGGAGCACAGATACGCAGTATTTT. The rearrangement joins TRBV28 to TRBJ2-3, with 8 bases that match TRBD2. The CDR3 contains 14 residues. The ends lost 7 bases at V and 0 bases at J; junction bases unmatched: 3. CDR1 and CDR2 from the germline V gene are MDHEN and SYDVKM.

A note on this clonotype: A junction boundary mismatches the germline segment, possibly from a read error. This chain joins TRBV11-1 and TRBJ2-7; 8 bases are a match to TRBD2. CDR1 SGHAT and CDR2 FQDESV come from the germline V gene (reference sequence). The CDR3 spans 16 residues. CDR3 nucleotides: TGTGCCAGTAGCTTAGTCGTCGGGAGGGCGGGATACGAGCAGTACTTC. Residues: CASSLVVGRAGYEQYF.

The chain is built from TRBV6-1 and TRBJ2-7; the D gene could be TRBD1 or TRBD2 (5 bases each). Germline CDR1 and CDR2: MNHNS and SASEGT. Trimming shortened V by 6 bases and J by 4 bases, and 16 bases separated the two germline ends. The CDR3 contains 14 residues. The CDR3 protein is CASSHGGTQYEQYF. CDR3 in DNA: TGTGCCAGCAGCCACGGTGGGACCCAATACGAGCAGTACTTC.

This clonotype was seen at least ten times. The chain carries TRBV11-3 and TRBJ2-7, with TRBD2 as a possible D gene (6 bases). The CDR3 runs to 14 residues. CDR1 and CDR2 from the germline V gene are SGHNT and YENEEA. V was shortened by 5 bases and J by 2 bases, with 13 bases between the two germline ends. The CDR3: CASSPGLATYEQYF. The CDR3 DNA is TGTGCCAGCAGCCCCGGCCTAGCGACCTACGAGCAGTACTTC.

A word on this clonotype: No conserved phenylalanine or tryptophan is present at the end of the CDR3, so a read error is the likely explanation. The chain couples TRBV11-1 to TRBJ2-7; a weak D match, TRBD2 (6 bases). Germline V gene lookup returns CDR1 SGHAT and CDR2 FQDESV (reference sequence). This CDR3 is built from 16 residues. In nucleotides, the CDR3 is TGTGCCAGCAACTTAGCCACCCCGGGAGAGGGCTACGAGCAGTACTGC. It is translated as CASNLATPGEGYEQYC.

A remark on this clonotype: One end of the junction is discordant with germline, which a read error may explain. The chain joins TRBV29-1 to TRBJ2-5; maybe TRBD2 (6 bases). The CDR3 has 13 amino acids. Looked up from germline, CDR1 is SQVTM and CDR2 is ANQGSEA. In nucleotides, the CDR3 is TGCAGCAGTCTCCGGGGGAGCCAAGAGACCCGGTACTTC. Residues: CSSLRGSQETRYF.

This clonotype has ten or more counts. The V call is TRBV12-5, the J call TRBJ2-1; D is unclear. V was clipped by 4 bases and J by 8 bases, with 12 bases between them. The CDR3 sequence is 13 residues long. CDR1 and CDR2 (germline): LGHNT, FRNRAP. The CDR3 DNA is TGTGCTAGTGGTTCTAACTACCCCGATGAGCAGTTCTTC. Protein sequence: CASGSNYPDEQFF. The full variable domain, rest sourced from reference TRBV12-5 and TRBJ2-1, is DARVTQTPRHKVTEMGQEVTMRCQPILGHNTVFWYRQTMMQGLELLAYFRNRAPLDDSGMPKDRFSAEMPDATLATLKIQPSEPRDSAVYFCASGSNYPDEQFFGPGTRLTVL.

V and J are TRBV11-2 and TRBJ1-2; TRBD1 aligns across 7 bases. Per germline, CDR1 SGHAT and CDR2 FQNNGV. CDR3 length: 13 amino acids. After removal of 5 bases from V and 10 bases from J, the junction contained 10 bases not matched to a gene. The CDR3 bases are TGTGCCAGCAGCCAACAGGGGAGGGATGACTACACCTTC. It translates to CASSQQGRDDYTF.

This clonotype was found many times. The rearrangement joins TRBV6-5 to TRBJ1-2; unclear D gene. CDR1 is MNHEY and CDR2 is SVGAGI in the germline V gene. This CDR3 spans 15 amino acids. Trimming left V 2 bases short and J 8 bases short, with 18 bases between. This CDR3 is CASSYDLYGRAGYTF. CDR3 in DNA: TGTGCCAGCAGTTACGATCTTTATGGGAGGGCAGGCTACACCTTC.

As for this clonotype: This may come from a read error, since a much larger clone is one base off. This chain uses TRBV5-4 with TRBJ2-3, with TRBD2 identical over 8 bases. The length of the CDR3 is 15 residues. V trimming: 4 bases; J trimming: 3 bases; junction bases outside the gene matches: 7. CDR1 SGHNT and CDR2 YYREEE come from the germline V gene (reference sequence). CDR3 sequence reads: CASSMGGTSTDTQYF. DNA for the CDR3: TGTGCCAGCAGCATGGGGGGGACTAGTACAGATACGCAGTATTTT.

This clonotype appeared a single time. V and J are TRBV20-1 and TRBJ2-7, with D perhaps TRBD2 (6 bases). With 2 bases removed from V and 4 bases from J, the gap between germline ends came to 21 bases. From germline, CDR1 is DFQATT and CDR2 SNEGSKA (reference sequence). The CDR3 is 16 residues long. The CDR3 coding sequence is TGCAGTGCTAGACCCCCGGAGGGCCTTGGGGCTTACGAGCAGTACTTC. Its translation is CSARPPEGLGAYEQYF.

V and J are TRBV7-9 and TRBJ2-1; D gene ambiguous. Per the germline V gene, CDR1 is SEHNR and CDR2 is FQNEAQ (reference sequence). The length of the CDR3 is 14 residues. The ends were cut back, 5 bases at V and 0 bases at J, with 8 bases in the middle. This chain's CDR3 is CASSPRSSYNEQFF. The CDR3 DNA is TGTGCCAGCAGCCCACGCAGCTCCTACAATGAGCAGTTCTTC.

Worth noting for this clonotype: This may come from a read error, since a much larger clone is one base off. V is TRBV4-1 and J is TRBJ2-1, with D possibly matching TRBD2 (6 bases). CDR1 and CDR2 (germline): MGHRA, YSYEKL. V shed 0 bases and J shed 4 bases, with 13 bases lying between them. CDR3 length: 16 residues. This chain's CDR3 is CASSQEGRPEYNEQFF. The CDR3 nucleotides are TGCGCCAGCAGCCAAGAAGGGAGGCCAGAGTACAATGAGCAGTTCTTC.

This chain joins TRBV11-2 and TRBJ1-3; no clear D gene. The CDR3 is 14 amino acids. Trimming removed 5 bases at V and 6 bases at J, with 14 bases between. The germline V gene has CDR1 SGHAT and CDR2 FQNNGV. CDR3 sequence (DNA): TGTGCCAGCAGCCTGCCTGGAAGTGAAAACACCATATATTTT. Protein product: CASSLPGSENTIYF.

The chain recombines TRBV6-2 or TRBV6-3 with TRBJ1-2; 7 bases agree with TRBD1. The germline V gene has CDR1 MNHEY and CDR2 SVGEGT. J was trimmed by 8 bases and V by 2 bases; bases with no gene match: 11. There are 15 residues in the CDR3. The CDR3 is CASSYKGTAHNGYTF. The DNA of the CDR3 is TGTGCCAGCAGTTACAAGGGGACAGCCCATAACGGCTACACCTTC.

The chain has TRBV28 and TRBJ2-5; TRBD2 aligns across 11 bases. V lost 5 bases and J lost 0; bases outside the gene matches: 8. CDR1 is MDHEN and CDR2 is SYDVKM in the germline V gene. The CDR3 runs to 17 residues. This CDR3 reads CASSPLAGGMYQETQYF. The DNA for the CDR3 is TGTGCCAGCAGTCCGTTAGCGGGAGGGATGTACCAAGAGACCCAGTACTTC.

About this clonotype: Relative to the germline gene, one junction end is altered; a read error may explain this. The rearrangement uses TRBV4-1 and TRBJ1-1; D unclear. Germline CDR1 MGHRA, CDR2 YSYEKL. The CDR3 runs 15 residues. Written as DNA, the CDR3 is TGTGCCAGCAGCCACAGTAGGATAACGAACACTGAAGCTTTCTTT. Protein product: CASSHSRITNTEAFF.

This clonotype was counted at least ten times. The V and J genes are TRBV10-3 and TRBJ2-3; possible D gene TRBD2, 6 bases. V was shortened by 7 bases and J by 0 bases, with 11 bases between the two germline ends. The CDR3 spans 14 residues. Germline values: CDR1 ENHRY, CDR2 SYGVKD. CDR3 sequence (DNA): TGTGCCATCAATCCAGCGGGCAGCACAGATACGCAGTATTTT. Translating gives CAINPAGSTDTQYF.

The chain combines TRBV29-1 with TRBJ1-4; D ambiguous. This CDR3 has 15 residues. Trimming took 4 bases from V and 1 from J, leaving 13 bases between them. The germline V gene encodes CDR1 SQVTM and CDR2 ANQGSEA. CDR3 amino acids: CSVGLAAVTNEKLFF. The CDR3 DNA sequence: TGCAGCGTTGGCCTCGCCGCGGTAACTAATGAAAAACTGTTTTTT.

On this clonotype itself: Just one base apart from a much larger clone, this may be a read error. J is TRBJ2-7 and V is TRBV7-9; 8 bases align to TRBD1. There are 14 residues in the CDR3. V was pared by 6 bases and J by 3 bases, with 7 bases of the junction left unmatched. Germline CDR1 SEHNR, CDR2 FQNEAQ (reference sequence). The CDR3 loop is CASSYGTGFYEQYF. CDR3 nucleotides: TGTGCCAGCAGTTACGGGACAGGCTTCTACGAGCAGTACTTC.

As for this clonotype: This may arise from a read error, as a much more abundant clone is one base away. CDR3: CASSLAASSADTQYF. In nucleotides, the CDR3 is TGTGCCAGCAGTTTAGCGGCCTCTAGCGCAGATACGCAGTATTTT. The chain employs TRBV12-3 or TRBV12-4 and TRBJ2-3; D is possibly TRBD2 (6 bases). Trimming cost V 0 bases and J 4 bases, with 11 bases left between them. The CDR3 extends over 15 amino acids.

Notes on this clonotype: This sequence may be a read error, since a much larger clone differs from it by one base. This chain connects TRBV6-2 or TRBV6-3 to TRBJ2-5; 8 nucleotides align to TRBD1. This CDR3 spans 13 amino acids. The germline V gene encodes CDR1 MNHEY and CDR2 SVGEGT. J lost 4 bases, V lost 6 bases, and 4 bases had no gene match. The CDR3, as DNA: TGTGCCAGCAGATGGACAGGGATAGAGACCCAGTACTTC. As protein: CASRWTGIETQYF.

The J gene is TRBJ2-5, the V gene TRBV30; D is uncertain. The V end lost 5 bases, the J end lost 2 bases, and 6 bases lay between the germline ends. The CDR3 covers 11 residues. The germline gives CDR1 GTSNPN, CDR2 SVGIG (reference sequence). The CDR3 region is CAWEDQETQYF. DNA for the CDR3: TGTGCCTGGGAGGATCAAGAGACCCAGTACTTC. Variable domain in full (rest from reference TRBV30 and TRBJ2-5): SQTIHQWPATLVQPVGSPLSLECTVEGTSNPNLYWYRQAAGRGLQLLFYSVGIGQISSEVPQNLSASRPQDRQFILSSKKLLLSDSGFYLCAWEDQETQYFGPGTRLLVL.